This T cell receptor (beta chain) came from a study of cytomegalovirus exposure and HLA in healthy donors. This clone was seen a single time. Its antigen remains unknown. 60 Vbeta and 13 Jbeta primers were used in PCR. The repertoire was sequenced with immunoSEQ multiplex PCR; TCRdb's copy has only in-frame clones and lacks some. The sample includes 59,000 or so clones, roughly 87% of them seen just once. General study findings and limits: In a later analysis, DRB1 alleles had the most associated TCRs; HLA-C alleles the fewest.

The sample was PBMCs. This TCR derives from a female donor in good health and CMV-seronegative.

The DNA of the CDR3 is TGCGCCAGCAGTGCCGGCAGGGTGACCTACGAGCAGTACTTC. Translation: CASSAGRVTYEQYF. The chain combines TRBV10-2 with TRBJ2-7, with D maybe TRBD1 (5 bases). Germline CDR1 is WSHSY and CDR2 is SAAADI. V was pared by 4 bases and J by 2 bases, with 12 bases between. The CDR3 has 14 amino acids.